A single T cell receptor (beta chain) is shown here with its context. This sample is drawn from a study of blood T cell repertoires in COVID-19. Study-level information: Sources were T cells, B-cell-depleted T cells, or PBMCs; the material itself was cDNA or gDNA.

Trimming took off 1 base at V and 2 bases at J, with 8 bases between the two ends. The length of the CDR3 is 14 residues. The germline CDR1 and CDR2 sequences are SEHNR and FQNEAQ (reference sequence). As originally analysed: From reference gene primer amplification, estimates of nucleated cell counts were derived. The method was immunoSEQ multiplex PCR; TCRdb's version includes in-frame clones alone and lacks a portion of them. The V and J calls and clone size were taken over from that table, and D and trimming were inferred from the DNA. The data contain 120,000 or so clones, over 80% of them seen just once; the ten biggest clones take up 1.9%.

This receptor was identified in a man in his sixties or seventies with acute or convalescent COVID-19. The rearrangement links TRBV7-9 to TRBJ1-2; D gene uncertain. The sample consisted of peripheral blood. In DNA form, the CDR3 reads TGTGCCAGCAGCTTAGACAACAAGAACTATGGCTACACCTTC. Its translation is CASSLDNKNYGYTF. The full variable domain, its missing parts supplied by reference TRBV7-9 and TRBJ1-2, is DTGVSQNPRHKITKRGQNVTFRCDPISEHNRLYWYRQTLGQGPEFLTYFQNEAQLEKSRLLSDRFSAERPKGSFSTLEIQRTEQGDSAMYLCASSLDNKNYGYTFGSGTRLTVV.